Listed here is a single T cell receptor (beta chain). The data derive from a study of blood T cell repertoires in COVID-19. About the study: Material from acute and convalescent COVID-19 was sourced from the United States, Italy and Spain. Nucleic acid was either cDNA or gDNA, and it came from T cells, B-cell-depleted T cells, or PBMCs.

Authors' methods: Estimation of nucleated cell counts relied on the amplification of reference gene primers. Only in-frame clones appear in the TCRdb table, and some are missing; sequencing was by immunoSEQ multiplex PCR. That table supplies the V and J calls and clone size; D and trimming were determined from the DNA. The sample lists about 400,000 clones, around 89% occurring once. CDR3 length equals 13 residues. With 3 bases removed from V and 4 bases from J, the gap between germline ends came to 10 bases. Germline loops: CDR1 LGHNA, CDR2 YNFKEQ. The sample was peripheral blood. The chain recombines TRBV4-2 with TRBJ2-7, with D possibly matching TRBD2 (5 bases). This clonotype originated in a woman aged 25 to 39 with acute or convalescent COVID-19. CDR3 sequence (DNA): TGTGCCAGCAGCCAGCCCGGGATTTACGAGCAGTACTTC. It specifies CASSQPGIYEQYF.